Shown below are 18 T cell receptor beta chains from a single sample sequenced in a study of cytomegalovirus exposure and HLA in healthy donors. This PCR relied on a set of 60 Vbeta primers and 13 Jbeta primers. The method was immunoSEQ multiplex PCR; TCRdb's version includes in-frame clones alone and lacks a portion of them. The data contain over 150,000 clones, 80% of them singletons. Sequences were obtained from PBMCs. These receptors were taken from a man aged 30 to 39 in good health and CMV-seropositive.

This sequence joins TRBV5-1 and TRBJ1-2; TRBD1 agrees at 11 bases. J was trimmed by 7 bases and V by 1 base; bases with no gene match: 6. CDR1 and CDR2 from the germline V gene are SGHRS and YFSETQ. CDR3 length: 15 amino acids. The CDR3 sequence is CASSLTGQGAFGYTF. In nucleotides, the CDR3 is TGCGCCAGCAGCTTGACCGGACAGGGGGCTTTTGGCTACACCTTC.

This clone was seen just once. V and J are TRBV4-3 and TRBJ1-2, with D unresolved. V gave up 3 bases and J gave up 7 bases, with 9 bases separating them. Germline V gives CDR1 LGHNA, CDR2 YSLEER. The length of the CDR3 is 12 residues. The CDR3 DNA sequence: TGCGCCAGCAGCCACGGGTCGGTTGGCTACACCTTC. Translating it yields CASSHGSVGYTF.

The CDR3 DNA follows: TGTGCCAGCAGGTTTCAGGTCATGAACACTGAAGCTTTCTTT. This codes for CASRFQVMNTEAFF. The chain couples TRBV6-5 to TRBJ1-1; D call uncertain. This CDR3 spans 14 amino acids. CDR1 MNHEY and CDR2 SVGAGI come from the germline V gene. Trimming took 6 bases from V and 0 from J, leaving 11 bases between them.

The V call is TRBV27, the J call TRBJ2-7, with 13 nucleotides matching TRBD2. Germline V CDR1 and CDR2: MNHEY, SMNVEV (reference sequence). The CDR3 spans 15 residues. V trimming: 6 bases; J trimming: 5 bases; junction bases outside the gene matches: 7. CDR3 nucleotides: TGTGCCAGCAGCCGACTAGCGGGAGGTTCCCACGAGCAGTACTTC. This sequence encodes CASSRLAGGSHEQYF.

V usage is TRBV7-9 and J usage is TRBJ1-1, with TRBD1 matching 9 bases. CDR1 and CDR2 from the germline V gene are SEHNR and FQNEAQ (reference sequence). Trimming at V came to 4 bases and at J to 7 bases, leaving 10 bases not matched to a gene. This CDR3 region has 15 residues. Here the CDR3 reads CASSSLPQGAGEAFF. For the CDR3, the DNA is TGTGCCAGCAGCTCCCTACCACAGGGGGCTGGTGAAGCTTTCTTT.

This clone came up once. The V and J genes are TRBV29-1 and TRBJ2-5, with TRBD1 matching over 9 bases. In germline, CDR1 is SQVTM, CDR2 ANQGSEA. The trim removed 1 base at V and 4 bases at J, leaving 4 bases unmatched. The length of the CDR3 is 14 residues. The CDR3 reads CSVEAPGQGETQYF. In DNA, the CDR3 is TGCAGCGTTGAAGCTCCGGGACAGGGAGAGACCCAGTACTTC.

This sequence joins TRBV28 and TRBJ1-2; TRBD1 aligns across 7 bases. This CDR3 contains 16 residues. The V segment lost 4 bases and the J segment 6 bases; nucleotides outside the gene matches: 14. Per the germline V gene, CDR1 is MDHEN and CDR2 is SYDVKM. DNA of the CDR3: TGTGCCAGCAGTTCCCCGGAGACAGGGAGGCGCGATGGCTACACCTTC. Its translation: CASSSPETGRRDGYTF.

The rearrangement uses TRBV30 and TRBJ1-4; D is perhaps TRBD1 (6 bases). Per germline, CDR1 GTSNPN and CDR2 SVGIG (reference sequence). CDR3 length: 15 residues. V lost 0 bases to trimming and J lost 4 bases, with 12 bases between them. The CDR3 bases are TGTGCCTGGAGTGTACTGGGGACAAGTAATGAAAAACTGTTTTTT. Amino acid sequence: CAWSVLGTSNEKLFF.

The J gene is TRBJ2-2, the V gene TRBV28, with 9 bases fitting TRBD1. The CDR3 spans 16 residues. Germline assignment: CDR1 MDHEN and CDR2 SYDVKM. J lost 5 bases, V lost 2 bases, and 6 bases had no gene match. CDR3 amino acids: CASSLPGQGSTGELFF. For the CDR3, the DNA is TGTGCCAGCAGTTTACCGGGACAGGGTAGTACCGGGGAGCTGTTTTTT.

The V call is TRBV19, the J call TRBJ2-7; 8 bases agree with TRBD1. Looked up from germline, CDR1 is LNHDA and CDR2 is SQIVND (reference sequence). V shed 5 bases and J 6 bases; nucleotides not matched to a gene: 12. The CDR3 is made up of 15 amino acids. Here the CDR3 reads CASSPTRRQGTEQYF. The CDR3 region has the DNA TGTGCCAGTAGTCCTACCAGGCGACAGGGGACCGAGCAGTACTTC.

The chain couples TRBV30 to TRBJ2-5, with D possibly matching TRBD1 (6 bases). Germline assignment: CDR1 GTSNPN and CDR2 SVGIG (reference sequence). The germline V and J ends were trimmed by 3 bases and 4 bases, with 12 bases remaining between them. This CDR3 has 13 residues. CDR3 bases: TGTGCCTGGAGGGCAGGGGCTTCAGAGACCCAGTACTTC. Translation gives CAWRAGASETQYF.

The rearrangement uses TRBV10-3 and TRBJ1-1; no definite D call. The germline V gene encodes CDR1 ENHRY and CDR2 SYGVKD. The CDR3 is 16 amino acids. V shed 4 bases and J shed 1 base, with 16 bases lying between them. This CDR3 reads CAISAPPAGKNTEAFF. CDR3 DNA sequence: TGTGCCATCAGTGCCCCTCCGGCAGGCAAGAACACTGAAGCTTTCTTT.

The rearrangement uses TRBV6-6 and TRBJ1-1; D ambiguous. Germline loops: CDR1 MNHNY, CDR2 SVGAGI (reference sequence). V lost 5 bases to trimming and J lost 6 bases, with 10 bases between them. The CDR3 consists of 12 residues. In DNA form, the CDR3 reads TGTGCCAGCAGTCAAACGGGATCTGAAGCTTTCTTT. Its protein is CASSQTGSEAFF.

The CDR3 region is CASSIQGSDTEAFF. The CDR3 region has the DNA TGTGCCAGTAGTATACAGGGGTCCGACACTGAAGCTTTCTTT. This sequence joins TRBV19 and TRBJ1-1; perhaps TRBD1 as D (6 bases). V lost 2 bases, J lost 3 bases, and 10 bases lay in between. CDR3 size: 14 residues. The germline V gene encodes CDR1 LNHDA and CDR2 SQIVND (reference sequence).

The chain is built from TRBV19 and TRBJ2-7; 9 bases match TRBD1. This CDR3 has 14 amino acids. Germline CDR1 LNHDA, CDR2 SQIVND (reference sequence). V lost 5 bases to trimming and J lost 1 base; unmatched junction nucleotides: 3. CDR3: CASSSGQGSYEQYF. The CDR3 nucleotides are TGTGCCAGTAGTTCGGGACAGGGATCCTACGAGCAGTACTTC.

V is TRBV15 and J is TRBJ2-1; D perhaps matches TRBD2 (5 bases). From germline, CDR1 is LNHNV and CDR2 YYDKDF (reference sequence). This CDR3 region has 14 residues. The chain's CDR3 is CFSSGRRHTNEQFF. The CDR3 DNA sequence: TGTTTTTCAAGCGGAAGGCGGCATACGAATGAGCAGTTCTTC.

The chain combines TRBV2 with TRBJ2-5; 14 nucleotides agree with TRBD2. The trim removed 0 bases at V and 5 bases at J, leaving 8 bases unmatched. CDR3 length: 18 residues. Germline V gene sequence: CDR1 SNHLY, CDR2 FYNNEI. This CDR3 is CASSEARLAGGPWETQYF. CDR3 coding DNA: TGTGCCAGCAGTGAAGCGCGACTAGCGGGAGGGCCGTGGGAGACCCAGTACTTC. Drawing the rest from reference TRBV2 and TRBJ2-5, the complete variable domain is EPEVTQTPSHQVTQMGQEVILRCVPISNHLYFYWYRQILGQKVEFLVSFYNNEISEKSEIFDDQFSVERPDGSNFTLKIRSTKLEDSAMYFCASSEARLAGGPWETQYFGPGTRLLVL.

The rearrangement joins TRBV27 to TRBJ1-4; TRBD1 matches 11 bases. CDR3 size: 14 residues. The germline CDR1 and CDR2 sequences are MNHEY and SMNVEV (reference sequence). With 6 bases clipped from V and 5 bases from J, the junction kept 2 bases outside the gene matches. The CDR3 region is CASRGTGGNEKLFF. For the CDR3, the DNA is TGTGCCAGCAGGGGGACAGGGGGGAATGAAAAACTGTTTTTT. Looking up the rest from reference TRBV27 and TRBJ1-4 gives the full variable domain: EAQVTQNPRYLITVTGKKLTVTCSQNMNHEYMSWYRQDPGLGLRQIYYSMNVEVTDKGDVPEGYKVSRKEKRNFPLILESPSPNQTSLYFCASRGTGGNEKLFFGSGTQLSVL.